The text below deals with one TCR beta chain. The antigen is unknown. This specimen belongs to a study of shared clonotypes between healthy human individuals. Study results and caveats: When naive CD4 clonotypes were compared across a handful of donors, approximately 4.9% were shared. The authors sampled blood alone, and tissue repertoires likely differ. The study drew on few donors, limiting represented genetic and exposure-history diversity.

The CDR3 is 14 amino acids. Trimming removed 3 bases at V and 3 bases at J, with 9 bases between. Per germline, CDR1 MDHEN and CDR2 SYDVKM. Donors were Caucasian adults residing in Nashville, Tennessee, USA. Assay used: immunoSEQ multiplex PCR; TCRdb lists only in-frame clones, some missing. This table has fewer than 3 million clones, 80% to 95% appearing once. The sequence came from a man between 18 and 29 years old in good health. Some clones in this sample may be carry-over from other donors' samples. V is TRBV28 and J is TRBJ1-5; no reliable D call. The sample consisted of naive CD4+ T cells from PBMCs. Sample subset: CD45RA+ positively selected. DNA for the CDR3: TGTGCCAGCAGTTTGCCAGCTTACAATCAGCCCCAGCATTTT. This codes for CASSLPAYNQPQHF.